Listed below are T cell receptor beta chains from one sample, sequenced in a study of response to subunit inactivated influenza vaccine. TCRdb redid the calling of the RT-PCR reads with MiXCR, one entry per CDR3 protein. This sample has more than 450,000 distinct CDR3 sequences; over 9.5% occur once, and the top ten carry 10%. Sequencing used PBMCs from blood, obtained on the day of vaccination. The receptors were sampled from a man in his fifties who received an inactivated influenza vaccine. Both conserved end residues are part of each CDR3. A D gene is named only where the DNA matches it firmly. For some rows the clone size is stated as once, few or many, or as a class when expanded; others skip it.

v_call	d_call	clone_size	j_call	cdr3_nt	cdr3_aa
TRBV7-6	.	.	TRBJ2-2	TGTGCCAGCAGCTCCTACTCGGGGCGGAACACCGGGGAGCTGTTTTTT	CASSSYSGRNTGELFF
TRBV2	.	few	TRBJ2-7	TGTGCCATCCAGCAGTGGGAGAGCTCCTACGAGCAGTACTTC	CAIQQWESSYEQYF
TRBV27	.	.	TRBJ2-1	TGTGCCAGCAGTTTAGATCATCCCTCCAATGAGCAGTTCTTC	CASSLDHPSNEQFF
TRBV18	.	few	TRBJ2-5	TGTGCCAGCTCACCTGCCGCCGTGGAGACCCAGTACTTC	CASSPAAVETQYF
TRBV9	TRBD1	.	TRBJ2-1	TGTGCCAGCAGCCTCCTGGACAGGGGCACCTACAATGAGCAGTTCTTC	CASSLLDRGTYNEQFF
TRBV7-2	TRBD2	many	TRBJ2-1	TGTGCCAGCGTGTCTAGCGGGGGAGTCAATGAGCAGTTCTTC	CASVSSGGVNEQFF
TRBV20-1	TRBD2	few	TRBJ2-1	TGCAGTGCCTATCCTAGCGGGAGGTTCTACAATGAGCAGTTCTTC	CSAYPSGRFYNEQFF
TRBV5-1	.	.	TRBJ2-7	TGCGCCAGCAGCACCGGGACCCCCTACGAGCAGTACTTC	CASSTGTPYEQYF
TRBV21-1	.	few	TRBJ2-3	TGTGCCAGCAGCACGGGCGCGAGGGGGCCGGGGACAGATACGCAGTATTTT	CASSTGARGPGTDTQYF
TRBV11-2	.	.	TRBJ1-2	TGTGCCAGCAGACAGGGAGAGGGCTATGGCTACACCTTC	CASRQGEGYGYTF
TRBV7-9	.	.	TRBJ2-1	TGTGCCAGCAGCTTAGGGGGACGATTGACGTCGGAGCAGTTCTTC	CASSLGGRLTSEQFF
TRBV6-5	.	few	TRBJ1-3	TGTGCCAGCAGTTTCGGGACAACATCTGGAAACACCATATATTTT	CASSFGTTSGNTIYF
TRBV3-1	.	few	TRBJ2-7	TGTGCCAGCAGCCAATTTCAATTCCAGTACTTC	CASSQFQFQYF
TRBV9	TRBD1	many	TRBJ2-7	TGTGCCAGCAGCGTAGCGACAGGGCTTAACTACGAGCAGTACTTC	CASSVATGLNYEQYF
TRBV28	.	many	TRBJ2-4	TGTGCCAGCAGTTTTGGCGGCGTAGCCAAAAACATTCAGTACTTC	CASSFGGVAKNIQYF
TRBV29-1	.	many	TRBJ2-7	TGCAGCGTTGCAAGCGGAGCAACCTACGAGCAGTACTTC	CSVASGATYEQYF
TRBV27	TRBD2	many	TRBJ2-5	TGTGCCAGCAGTTTTACGGGAGGCTACGAGACCCAGTACTTC	CASSFTGGYETQYF
TRBV7-2	TRBD1	.	TRBJ1-1	TGTGCCAGCAGCCTGACAGGGGGGGTTTCCACTGAAGCTTTCTTT	CASSLTGGVSTEAFF
TRBV20-1	.	few	TRBJ2-7	TGCAGTGCTAGCCTTTGGGGGGACCGGCAGCAGTACTTC	CSASLWGDRQQYF
TRBV29-1	.	.	TRBJ2-5	TGCAGCGTAGCCGAGTGGCAGGGAGAGACCCAGTACTTC	CSVAEWQGETQYF
TRBV6-2/TRBV6-3	TRBD2	.	TRBJ2-1	TGTGCCAGCAGCTCCCGACTAGCGGGAGTTAACTACAATGAGCAGTTCTTC	CASSSRLAGVNYNEQFF
TRBV29-1	.	.	TRBJ2-3	TGCAGCGTTCGAGGGCGAGGCACAGATACGCAGTATTTT	CSVRGRGTDTQYF
TRBV9	TRBD2	few	TRBJ2-1	TGTGCCAGCAGCGCATCCTCCGGAGCTAGCGGGCCCCTCGCCTACAATGAGCAGTTCTTC	CASSASSGASGPLAYNEQFF
TRBV5-1	.	many	TRBJ1-1	TGCGCCAGCAGCCCGGGTGGTCAGAACACTGAAGCTTTCTTT	CASSPGGQNTEAFF
TRBV12-3/TRBV12-4	.	.	TRBJ1-5	TGTGCCAGCAGTTTAAGAAAAAGCAATCAGCCCCAGCATTTT	CASSLRKSNQPQHF
TRBV20-1	.	.	TRBJ2-1	TGCAGTGCTAGAGATGCGAGGGGTAAGGTACTAAGCAATGAGCAGTTCTTC	CSARDARGKVLSNEQFF
TRBV20-1	.	.	TRBJ2-1	TGCAGTGCTATTAATACCGGGGGCCCGGATGAGCAGTTCTTC	CSAINTGGPDEQFF
TRBV6-5	.	.	TRBJ1-6	TGTGCCAGCAGTTACCAGGCCAGGGGAGGTAATTCACCCCTCCACTTT	CASSYQARGGNSPLHF
TRBV3-1	TRBD2	.	TRBJ2-5	TGTGCCAGCAGCCTCGTCACCGGGAGGGTGGAGACCCAGTACTTC	CASSLVTGRVETQYF
TRBV7-3	TRBD1	.	TRBJ2-3	TGTGCCAGCAGCTCCACAGGGGGCGGCACAGATACGCAGTATTTT	CASSSTGGGTDTQYF
TRBV12-3/TRBV12-4	TRBD2	.	TRBJ2-1	TGTGCCAGCAGCTCCGGGACTAGATTCGTTGAGCAGTTCTTC	CASSSGTRFVEQFF
TRBV3-1	.	many	TRBJ1-1	TGTGCCAGCACCTTAGGACAGACGAACACTGAAGCTTTCTTT	CASTLGQTNTEAFF
TRBV27	TRBD1	few	TRBJ2-7	TGTGCCACCCCGGGACAGGGGGGACGCGAGCAGTACTTC	CATPGQGGREQYF
TRBV20-1	.	.	TRBJ2-3	TGCAGTGCTAGGGAGACGGAGGGCATTGGGGGCACAGATACGCAGTATTTT	CSARETEGIGGTDTQYF
TRBV27	TRBD2	few	TRBJ2-5	TGTGCCAGCAGTCCATCAGGGACTAGCGGGAGGTCGAGGGAGACCCAGTACTTC	CASSPSGTSGRSRETQYF
TRBV20-1	.	.	TRBJ2-5	TGCAGTGCGGCGCGCGTGCGGGGCTCTAAAGAGACCCAGTACTTC	CSAARVRGSKETQYF
TRBV7-9	TRBD1	.	TRBJ1-4	TGTGCCGAAGGACAGGGGGAGGAAAAACTGTTTTTT	CAEGQGEEKLFF
TRBV5-1	.	many	TRBJ2-2	TGCGCCAGCAGCTCCCACCCTTTGGGGAGATTTGACACCGGGGAGCTGTTTTTT	CASSSHPLGRFDTGELFF
TRBV5-1	TRBD1	.	TRBJ1-2	TGCGCCAGCAGCCCGTTGGTTGGGACAGCCCTCGGCTACACCTTC	CASSPLVGTALGYTF
TRBV5-1	TRBD1	.	TRBJ2-5	TGCGCCAGCAGCTTACAGGGGGCGTACCAAGAGACCCAGTACTTC	CASSLQGAYQETQYF
TRBV20-1	TRBD1	.	TRBJ2-1	TGCAGTGCTAGTGGTCCCGGGACAGAGAACTACAATGAGCAGTTCTTC	CSASGPGTENYNEQFF
TRBV3-1	.	.	TRBJ2-3	TGTGCCATCAGCTGGATAGGGGACCGTCGTTCTAGCACAGATACGCAGTATTTT	CAISWIGDRRSSTDTQYF
TRBV19	.	.	TRBJ2-6	TGTGCCAGTAGTATACGAGCAAACTCTGGGGCCAACGTCCTGACTTTC	CASSIRANSGANVLTF
TRBV27	.	few	TRBJ2-3	TGTGCCAGCACTCCACACTCCCGAGCGCGCAGGGGGGCAGATACGCAGTATTTT	CASTPHSRARRGADTQYF
TRBV12-3/TRBV12-4	.	many	TRBJ2-7	TGTGCCAGCAGTTTAGTGCGGCTAGCGCAAAAACCCTACGAGCAGTACTTC	CASSLVRLAQKPYEQYF
TRBV20-1	TRBD1	.	TRBJ2-7	TGCAGTGCTAGAGAACCAACAATCGGACAGGGCTACGAGCAGTACTTC	CSAREPTIGQGYEQYF
TRBV29-1	.	many	TRBJ2-1	TGCAGCGTTGCTAGATCCTACAATGAGCAGTTCTTC	CSVARSYNEQFF
TRBV5-1	TRBD2	.	TRBJ2-1	TGCGCCAGCAGCACGACTAGCGGGACGGGCAATGAGCAGTTCTTC	CASSTTSGTGNEQFF
TRBV29-1	.	few	TRBJ2-7	TGCAGCGTCGGGACACCCGCCTACGAGCAGTACTTC	CSVGTPAYEQYF
TRBV20-1	TRBD2	few	TRBJ2-1	TGCAGTGCTTCAGGACTAGTCGTCGTCTCCTACAATGAGCAGTTCTTC	CSASGLVVVSYNEQFF
TRBV12-3/TRBV12-4	.	few	TRBJ1-4	TGTGCCAGCAGCTTAAGGTCCAGGGATGAAAAACTGTTTTTT	CASSLRSRDEKLFF
TRBV5-1	.	.	TRBJ1-2	TGCGCCAGCAGCTTGCCTAACTATGGCTACACCTTC	CASSLPNYGYTF
TRBV4-1	.	.	TRBJ2-7	TGCGCCAGCAGCCAAGATCCCCGACAGAGCGAGCAGTACTTC	CASSQDPRQSEQYF
TRBV7-9	.	.	TRBJ2-5	TGTGCCAGCAGCCGTACCCCGGACGGCTTC	CASSRTPDGF